Below are 25 T cell receptor beta chains sequenced from a single sample in a study of technical replicates of blood from a handful of donors. Method: immunoSEQ multiplex PCR; TCRdb's copy keeps in-frame clones and lacks some. The table lists tens of thousands of clones, roughly 90% of them singletons, with around 4.6% in the top ten. Sample: PBMCs. The receptors derive from a human donor in good health. Some clones in this sample may be carry-over from other donors' samples.

The chain recombines TRBV4-3 with TRBJ2-1; a weak D match, TRBD2 (6 bases). Looked up from germline, CDR1 is LGHNA and CDR2 is YSLEER. Trimming cost V 0 bases and J 2 bases, with 8 bases left between them. The CDR3 extends over 15 amino acids. This CDR3 is CASSQDREAYNEQFF. The CDR3 DNA follows: TGCGCCAGCAGCCAAGACAGGGAGGCCTACAATGAGCAGTTCTTC.

V is TRBV10-3 and J is TRBJ1-3; D is undetermined. The V end lost 4 bases, the J end lost 0 bases, and 7 bases lay between the germline ends. This CDR3 is 14 amino acids long. Germline V lookup: CDR1 ENHRY, CDR2 SYGVKD. The CDR3 sequence is CAISVGNSGNTIYF. For the CDR3, the DNA is TGTGCCATCAGTGTTGGCAACTCTGGAAACACCATATATTTT.

This rearrangement joins TRBV7-2 to TRBJ2-2; 10 nucleotides align to TRBD1. With V trimmed by 0 bases and J by 5 bases, 3 bases remained unmatched. Germline assignment: CDR1 SGHTA and CDR2 FQGNSA. The CDR3 totals 16 residues. This CDR3 is CASSLAGQGRTGELFF. For the CDR3, the DNA is TGTGCCAGCAGCTTAGCGGGACAGGGGAGGACCGGGGAGCTGTTTTTT.

The rearrangement uses TRBV9 and TRBJ2-1, with TRBD2 as a possible D gene (6 bases). V was shortened by 7 bases and J by 3 bases, with 11 bases between the two germline ends. The CDR3 extends over 13 amino acids. Per the germline V gene, CDR1 is SGDLS and CDR2 is YYNGEE. The CDR3: CASGGLSYNEQFF. The DNA of the CDR3 is TGTGCCAGCGGGGGACTCAGCTACAATGAGCAGTTCTTC.

To note about this clone: The sample has other DNA sequences that encode this CDR3 too. The chain recombines TRBV5-4 with TRBJ2-7, with TRBD1 as a possible D gene (6 bases). This CDR3 is 15 amino acids long. CDR1 is SGHNT, CDR2 YYREEE, per germline (reference sequence). Trimming stripped 4 bases from V and 1 base from J, with 15 bases between. CDR3 DNA sequence: TGTGCCAGCAGCCCAGGCAGGGGAGTATCCTACGAGCAGTACTTC. It translates to CASSPGRGVSYEQYF.

The chain couples TRBV7-2 to TRBJ1-4; maybe TRBD1 (6 bases). This CDR3 has 15 amino acids. The germline V gene has CDR1 SGHTA and CDR2 FQGNSA. V was trimmed by 1 base and J by 1 base, leaving 7 bases between them. The CDR3 sequence: CASSLVGGTNEKLFF. Here the CDR3 DNA reads TGTGCCAGCAGCTTAGTAGGGGGAACTAATGAAAAACTGTTTTTT.

The gene calls are TRBV10-3 and TRBJ2-7; 8 positions agree with TRBD1. CDR3 length equals 15 residues. The J segment lost 0 bases and the V segment lost 4 bases, leaving 5 bases of the junction unmatched. Germline lookup yields CDR1 ENHRY and CDR2 SYGVKD. CDR3 DNA sequence: TGTGCCATCAGTGGTAACAGGGGGAGCTCCTACGAGCAGTACTTC. It codes for CAISGNRGSSYEQYF.

V usage is TRBV7-9 and J usage is TRBJ1-4; D is undetermined. Trimming removed 5 bases at V and 5 bases at J, with 3 bases between. Looked up from germline, CDR1 is SEHNR and CDR2 is FQNEAQ (reference sequence). CDR3 length: 11 amino acids. In DNA form, the CDR3 reads TGTGCCAGCAGCCTCAATGAAAAACTGTTTTTT. Its protein product is CASSLNEKLFF.

This clone occurred once. The gene calls are TRBV9 and TRBJ2-7; TRBD2 is a possible D gene (7 bases). CDR1 and CDR2 from the germline V gene are SGDLS and YYNGEE. This CDR3 comprises 14 residues. The V end was cut by 3 bases, the J end by 3 bases, with 13 bases between. The CDR3: CASSGGGTDYEQYF. For the CDR3, the DNA is TGTGCCAGCAGCGGGGGGGGCACCGACTACGAGCAGTACTTC.

J is TRBJ2-5 and V is TRBV28, with 7 positions matching TRBD2. Germline V gene data show CDR1 as MDHEN and CDR2 as SYDVKM. This CDR3 is built from 15 residues. J was trimmed by 5 bases and V by 5 bases; bases with no gene match: 11. In nucleotides, the CDR3 is TGTGCCAGCAGTCCATGGACTACCGGGGGGGAGACCCAGTACTTC. The encoded protein is CASSPWTTGGETQYF. Using reference TRBV28 and TRBJ2-5 for the parts outside the CDR3, the full variable domain is DVKVTQSSRYLVKRTGEKVFLECVQDMDHENMFWYRQDPGLGLRLIYFSYDVKMKEKGDIPEGYSVSREKKERFSLILESASTNQTSMYLCASSPWTTGGETQYFGPGTRLLVL.

This chain's CDR3 is CASSYSSQGNTEAFF. CDR3 DNA sequence: TGTGCCAGCAGTTACTCTTCCCAGGGGAACACTGAAGCTTTCTTT. V is TRBV6-5 and J is TRBJ1-1; D possibly corresponds to TRBD1 (5 bases). Germline CDR1 is MNHEY and CDR2 is SVGAGI. The CDR3 totals 15 residues. V lost 0 bases and J 1 base, leaving 9 bases between the germline ends.

The chain is built from TRBV15 and TRBJ2-1, with 9 bases matching TRBD2. CDR3 length: 18 residues. Germline lookup yields CDR1 LNHNV and CDR2 YYDKDF (reference sequence). The trim removed 0 bases at V and 9 bases at J, leaving 15 bases unmatched. The DNA for the CDR3 is TGTGCCACCAGCAGAGAGGCAGGGGTTGGCGGGGGGGCGTCTGAGCAGTTCTTC. It is translated as CATSREAGVGGGASEQFF.

The V and J genes are TRBV10-2 and TRBJ2-7; D perhaps matches TRBD1 (6 bases). The CDR3 totals 13 residues. Per germline, CDR1 WSHSY and CDR2 SAAADI. V dropped 5 bases and J dropped 6 bases, with 14 bases sitting between them. As DNA, the CDR3 is TGCGCCAGCAGTCCTGGGGGCATCACCGAGCAGTACTTC. Its translation is CASSPGGITEQYF.

CDR3 coding DNA: TGTGCCAGCAGCTCAACAGGGGGACCCTACGAGCAGTACTTC. Its protein product is CASSSTGGPYEQYF. The rearrangement uses TRBV5-5 and TRBJ2-7; TRBD1 agrees at 8 bases. Germline-derived CDR1 and CDR2 are SGHKS and YYEKEE (reference sequence). The CDR3 contains 14 residues. The ends lost 3 bases at V and 2 bases at J; junction bases unmatched: 4.

The chain couples TRBV18 to TRBJ2-1; 9 bases line up with TRBD2. The CDR3 has 14 residues. J was trimmed by 5 bases and V by 5 bases; bases with no gene match: 4. Germline V gives CDR1 KGHSH, CDR2 LQKENI. This CDR3 is CASSARLADNEQFF. The CDR3 DNA follows: TGTGCCAGCTCAGCCAGACTAGCGGACAATGAGCAGTTCTTC.

V and J are TRBV9 and TRBJ2-7, with 12 bases lining up with TRBD2. From germline, CDR1 is SGDLS and CDR2 YYNGEE. The CDR3 has 17 residues. Unmatched junction bases numbered 9, after V lost 5 bases and J lost 0 bases. The DNA of the CDR3 is TGTGCCAGCAGTCCCGGGACTAGCGGGCCTCACTCCTACGAGCAGTACTTC. It is translated as CASSPGTSGPHSYEQYF. Looking up the rest from reference TRBV9 and TRBJ2-7 gives the full variable domain: DSGVTQTPKHLITATGQRVTLRCSPRSGDLSVYWYQQSLDQGLQFLIQYYNGEERAKGNILERFSAQQFPDLHSELNLSSLELGDSALYFCASSPGTSGPHSYEQYFGPGTRLTVT.

This clone showed up just a few times. The gene calls are TRBV9 and TRBJ1-5, with D possibly TRBD1 on 5 matching bases. CDR3 length equals 14 residues. The V and J ends lost 3 bases and 7 bases respectively, with 14 bases between them. Per germline, CDR1 SGDLS and CDR2 YYNGEE. The chain's CDR3 is CASSGDLGGQPQHF. The CDR3 DNA sequence: TGTGCCAGCAGCGGAGATCTCGGGGGGCAGCCCCAGCATTTT. Full variable domain (missing parts from reference TRBV9 and TRBJ1-5): DSGVTQTPKHLITATGQRVTLRCSPRSGDLSVYWYQQSLDQGLQFLIQYYNGEERAKGNILERFSAQQFPDLHSELNLSSLELGDSALYFCASSGDLGGQPQHFGDGTRLSIL.

The chain recombines TRBV2 with TRBJ2-3, with unresolved D. The germline gives CDR1 SNHLY, CDR2 FYNNEI. Trimming pared 6 bases from V and 1 base from J, leaving 8 bases between. CDR3 size: 13 residues. CDR3 DNA sequence: TGTGCCAGCAGCCTATTAGGCACAGATACGCAGTATTTT. It is translated as CASSLLGTDTQYF.

The V and J genes are TRBV18 and TRBJ2-3; TRBD2 aligns across 8 bases. The CDR3 has 16 amino acids. The junction had 6 bases not matched to a gene; V was cut back by 1 base and J by 3 bases. The germline V gene has CDR1 KGHSH and CDR2 LQKENI. CDR3 nucleotide sequence: TGTGCCAGCTCACCACAGCGGGGGACCACAACAGATACGCAGTATTTT. It yields the protein CASSPQRGTTTDTQYF. Based on the CDR3 plus reference TRBV18 and TRBJ2-3, the full variable domain is NAGVMQNPRHLVRRRGQEARLRCSPMKGHSHVYWYRQLPEEGLKFMVYLQKENIIDESGMPKERFSAEFPKEGPSILRIQQVVRGDSAAYFCASSPQRGTTTDTQYFGPGTRLTVL.

This rearrangement joins TRBV7-2 to TRBJ2-5; weak D call: TRBD2 (5 bases). Germline V gene data show CDR1 as SGHTA and CDR2 as FQGNSA. V lost 4 bases to trimming and J lost 2 bases, with 8 bases between them. There are 13 residues in the CDR3. CDR3 bases: TGTGCCAGCAGCTCGGAGGTGCAAGAGACCCAGTACTTC. It encodes CASSSEVQETQYF.

The chain has TRBV6-5 and TRBJ2-1, with unresolved D. With 5 bases removed from V and 5 bases from J, the gap between germline ends came to 13 bases. Germline V gene lookup returns CDR1 MNHEY and CDR2 SVGAGI. This CDR3 comprises 14 residues. The CDR3 DNA sequence: TGTGCCAGCAGTGGATCAGGCAGAAACAATGAGCAGTTCTTC. It translates to CASSGSGRNNEQFF.

V and J are TRBV18 and TRBJ2-2; TRBD1 aligns across 10 bases. The CDR3 loop spans 14 amino acids. Germline loops: CDR1 KGHSH, CDR2 LQKENI. V trimming: 10 bases; J trimming: 6 bases; junction bases outside the gene matches: 8. The CDR3 DNA reads TGTGCCACCACCAGACAGGGGGCAGCCGGGGAGCTGTTTTTT. It specifies CATTRQGAAGELFF.

This chain joins TRBV5-6 and TRBJ2-3; 7 bases are shared with TRBD2. This CDR3 comprises 15 residues. J was trimmed by 4 bases and V by 7 bases; bases with no gene match: 12. Per the germline V gene, CDR1 is SGHDT and CDR2 is YYEEEE. CDR3 residues: CASLQRGRFSDTQYF. CDR3 bases: TGTGCCAGCCTACAGCGGGGTCGGTTTTCAGATACGCAGTATTTT.

This chain links TRBV4-1 with TRBJ1-1; 9 positions agree with TRBD1. Germline V lookup: CDR1 MGHRA, CDR2 YSYEKL. Losses at the gene ends were 4 bases for V and 6 bases for J; bases not matched to a gene: 18. This CDR3 is built from 18 residues. CDR3 amino acids: CASSPSGQGRAYGSEAFF. The CDR3 region has the DNA TGCGCCAGCAGCCCATCGGGACAGGGAAGAGCATACGGTTCTGAAGCTTTCTTT.

The V gene is TRBV19, the J gene TRBJ1-5; D not resolved. The CDR3 covers 12 residues. The V end lost 3 bases, the J end lost 7 bases, and 7 bases lay between the germline ends. The germline gives CDR1 LNHDA, CDR2 SQIVND (reference sequence). The CDR3 nucleotides are TGTGCCAGTAGTATTATGGCACAGCCCCAGCATTTT. It yields the protein CASSIMAQPQHF.